One and the same sample provided the 31 T cell receptor beta chains below, sequenced in a study of early T cells in non-severe SARS-CoV-2 infection. TCRdb passed the 5' RACE reads through MiXCR, listing each CDR3 protein once. The sample lists about 22,000 distinct CDR3 sequences, 3.5% to 4.5% seen once, with 5.5% to 7% in the top ten. Sequenced: whole blood. Receptor source: an adult who was a healthcare worker with PCR-confirmed SARS-CoV-2 infection or an uninfected control (not recorded which).

There are many counts of this clonotype. The rearrangement joins TRBV18 to TRBJ1-2; possibly TRBD1 for D (5 bases). CDR3 length equals 13 residues. Trimming shortened V by 6 bases and J by 5 bases, and 13 bases separated the two germline ends. Germline V CDR1 and CDR2: KGHSH, LQKENI. DNA of the CDR3: TGTGCCAGCTCGGCCAGGGAAGGATATGGCTACACCTTC. Translated: CASSAREGYGYTF.

This clonotype occurred many times. This chain connects TRBV28 to TRBJ2-1; D not certain. Per the germline V gene, CDR1 is MDHEN and CDR2 is SYDVKM. V was shortened by 7 bases and J by 6 bases, with 10 bases between the two germline ends. This CDR3 spans 12 amino acids. CDR3 sequence: CASNVGGNEQFF. CDR3 DNA: TGTGCCAGCAATGTCGGCGGCAATGAGCAGTTCTTC.

This clonotype rates as medium-sized (0.01 to 0.1%). The chain employs TRBV5-4 and TRBJ2-1; 9 nucleotides align to TRBD2. The CDR3 has 18 amino acids. Germline values: CDR1 SGHNT, CDR2 YYREEE (reference sequence). Trimming removed 3 bases from V and 10 bases from J; junction bases left unmatched: 20. CDR3 in amino acids: CASSSGLGIAGVVGEQFF. DNA for the CDR3: TGTGCCAGCAGCTCGGGCCTGGGAATAGCGGGAGTTGTTGGAGAGCAGTTCTTC.

This clonotype was seen repeatedly, ten times or more. The chain recombines TRBV5-4 with TRBJ1-1, with D maybe TRBD1 (5 bases). Germline-derived CDR1 and CDR2 are SGHNT and YYREEE (reference sequence). Trimming removed 4 bases from V and 6 bases from J, with 13 bases in between. The CDR3 contains 13 residues. The CDR3 here is CASSRGGSPEAFF. CDR3 sequence (DNA): TGTGCCAGCAGCCGGGGGGGGAGCCCTGAAGCTTTCTTT.

The chain combines TRBV5-5 with TRBJ2-7; D is undetermined. This CDR3 comprises 15 residues. Trimming removed 0 bases from V and 6 bases from J, with 16 bases in between. Germline V gene sequence: CDR1 SGHKS, CDR2 YYEKEE (reference sequence). Here the CDR3 DNA reads TGTGCCAGCAGCTTGGCGGACCTGGGATCGAGCGAGCAGTACTTC. This translates into CASSLADLGSSEQYF. The full variable domain, completed using reference TRBV5-5 and TRBJ2-7, is DAGVTQSPTHLIKTRGQQVTLRCSPISGHKSVSWYQQVLGQGPQFIFQYYEKEERGRGNFPDRFSARQFPNYSSELNVNALLLGDSALYLCASSLADLGSSEQYFGPGTRLTVT.

This clonotype was observed many times. The CDR3 region is CASSRGARGYEQYF. The CDR3 nucleotides read TGTGCCAGCAGCAGGGGGGCCAGGGGCTACGAGCAGTACTTC. The V call is TRBV27, the J call TRBJ2-7, with D maybe TRBD1 (7 bases). The germline V and J ends were trimmed by 6 bases and 3 bases, with 15 bases remaining between them. Germline-derived CDR1 and CDR2 are MNHEY and SMNVEV (reference sequence). CDR3 length: 14 residues.

In this sample, this clonotype is medium-sized (0.01 to 0.1%). This chain links TRBV5-4 with TRBJ2-1; 7 nucleotides align to TRBD2. Losses at the gene ends were 2 bases for V and 7 bases for J; bases not matched to a gene: 9. Looked up from germline, CDR1 is SGHNT and CDR2 is YYREEE (reference sequence). The CDR3 contains 15 residues. CDR3 DNA sequence: TGTGCCAGCAGCTTCTTTGCGGGAGTGAAAAATGAGCAGTTCTTC. This gives the protein CASSFFAGVKNEQFF.

J is TRBJ2-7 and V is TRBV7-6; D uncertain. The V gene lost 5 bases and the J gene lost 0 bases, with 5 bases spanning the gap. Germline V gene sequence: CDR1 SGHVS, CDR2 FNYEAQ. The CDR3 spans 12 residues. For the CDR3, the DNA is TGTGCCAGCAGCCCAACCTCCTACGAGCAGTACTTC. This sequence encodes CASSPTSYEQYF. The whole variable domain, remainder taken from reference TRBV7-6 and TRBJ2-7, is GAGVSQSPRYKVTKRGQDVALRCDPISGHVSLYWYRQALGQGPEFLTYFNYEAQQDKSGLPNDRFSAERPEGSISTLTIQRTEQRDSAMYRCASSPTSYEQYFGPGTRLTVT.

This clonotype has a count of ten or more. The chain recombines TRBV7-2 with TRBJ2-3; the D gene is possibly TRBD1 (6 bases). The CDR3 covers 15 residues. The germline V gene encodes CDR1 SGHTA and CDR2 FQGNSA. Trimming stripped 4 bases from V and 2 bases from J, with 13 bases between. Here the CDR3 DNA reads TGTGCCAGCAGCTCTATGGACAGAAACACAGATACGCAGTATTTT. Amino acid sequence: CASSSMDRNTDTQYF.

This clonotype was detected a few times. This chain joins TRBV6-2 or TRBV6-3 and TRBJ2-1; D could derive from TRBD1 or TRBD2 (5 bases each). The CDR3 loop spans 18 amino acids. From germline, CDR1 is MNHEY and CDR2 SVGEGT. The V gene lost 4 bases and the J gene lost 0 bases, with 19 bases spanning the gap. The CDR3 DNA reads TGTGCCAGCAGTTCCCCACCCGGGACCAGATACTCCTACAATGAGCAGTTCTTC. Its protein product is CASSSPPGTRYSYNEQFF.

This clonotype has only a few counts. The chain couples TRBV20-1 to TRBJ2-3, with 7 bases that match TRBD2. V lost 3 bases and J lost 10; bases outside the gene matches: 7. Germline values: CDR1 DFQATT, CDR2 SNEGSKA (reference sequence). The length of the CDR3 is 12 residues. The CDR3 DNA follows: TGCAGTGCTAGGTTGGGCGGGAGTCCGCAGTATTTT. Protein: CSARLGGSPQYF.

This clonotype was observed a handful of times. V is TRBV7-2 and J is TRBJ2-1; 14 nucleotides align to TRBD2. V was pared by 5 bases and J by 6 bases, with 3 bases of the junction left unmatched. Germline V gene lookup returns CDR1 SGHTA and CDR2 FQGNSA. CDR3 size: 15 residues. The CDR3 DNA follows: TGTGCCAGCAGCGAAGGACTAGCGGGAGGCAATGAGCAGTTCTTC. This translates into CASSEGLAGGNEQFF.

This clonotype came up many times. The rearrangement links TRBV7-2 to TRBJ1-6; D may be TRBD1 (5 bases). V was clipped by 2 bases and J by 2 bases, with 7 bases between them. The germline V gene encodes CDR1 SGHTA and CDR2 FQGNSA. The CDR3 runs to 15 residues. CDR3 protein: CASSLSGTYNSPLHF. The CDR3 DNA reads TGTGCCAGCAGCTTATCAGGGACCTATAATTCACCCCTCCACTTT. Full variable domain (rest looked up from reference TRBV7-2 and TRBJ1-6): GAGVSQSPSNKVTEKGKDVELRCDPISGHTALYWYRQSLGQGLEFLIYFQGNSAPDKSGLPSDRFSAERTGGSVSTLTIQRTQQEDSAVYLCASSLSGTYNSPLHFGNGTRLTVT.

The rearrangement links TRBV12-3 or TRBV12-4 to TRBJ2-5, with D perhaps being TRBD1 or TRBD2 (6 bases each). The germline V and J ends were trimmed by 6 bases and 9 bases, with 20 bases remaining between them. CDR3 length equals 14 residues. This chain's CDR3 is CASSPSGARGPQYF. DNA of the CDR3: TGTGCCAGCAGCCCTTCTGGGGCTCGGGGGCCCCAGTACTTC.

This clonotype was seen ten or more times. The chain joins TRBV18 to TRBJ2-5, with TRBD1 matching over 9 bases. J gave up 4 bases and V 0 bases, and 6 bases lay outside the gene matches. From germline, CDR1 is KGHSH and CDR2 LQKENI. The CDR3 consists of 16 residues. The DNA for the CDR3 is TGTGCCAGCTCACCACCCGGGACAGGGAGGATAGAGACCCAGTACTTC. Translation gives CASSPPGTGRIETQYF.

There are many counts of this clonotype. Here the CDR3 DNA reads TGCAGTGCCCCAACACCGGGACTCAGCTCCTACGAGCAGTACTTC. Encoded protein: CSAPTPGLSSYEQYF. This rearrangement joins TRBV20-1 to TRBJ2-7; possibly TRBD2 for D (6 bases). Trimming shortened V by 6 bases and J by 0 bases, and 18 bases separated the two germline ends. The CDR3 consists of 15 residues. The germline V gene encodes CDR1 DFQATT and CDR2 SNEGSKA (reference sequence).

This clonotype was seen only once. The rearrangement joins TRBV11-2 to TRBJ2-7, with 8 bases aligning to TRBD2. The CDR3 extends over 15 amino acids. The trim removed 1 base at V and 9 bases at J, leaving 11 bases unmatched. Looked up from germline, CDR1 is SGHAT and CDR2 is FQNNGV. The DNA for the CDR3 is TGTGCCAGCAGCTTAGGACCCAGCGGGAGCTCCGGGCAGTACTTC. Its protein product is CASSLGPSGSSGQYF.

In this sample, this clonotype turned up many times. CDR3 sequence (DNA): TGCAGTGCTAAACTAGGGAGTCACCTCTACGAGCAGTACTTC. This translates into CSAKLGSHLYEQYF. The chain employs TRBV20-1 and TRBJ2-7; D might be TRBD2 (5 bases). Germline values: CDR1 DFQATT, CDR2 SNEGSKA (reference sequence). This CDR3 contains 14 residues. Trimming shortened V by 4 bases and J by 3 bases, and 16 bases separated the two germline ends.

In its sample, this clonotype was seen many times. This chain joins TRBV4-1 and TRBJ1-5; D remains unclear. Per the germline V gene, CDR1 is MGHRA and CDR2 is YSYEKL. The CDR3 extends over 18 amino acids. Trimming left V 0 bases short and J 6 bases short, with 21 bases between. The CDR3 bases are TGCGCCAGCAGCCAAGATAGTTTCAAGGGAGGATTCGGTCAGCCCCAGCATTTT. Translation gives CASSQDSFKGGFGQPQHF.

This clonotype was recorded at least ten times. V gene TRBV4-2 combines with J gene TRBJ2-7, with TRBD2 identical over 7 bases. CDR1 and CDR2 (germline): LGHNA, YNFKEQ. The CDR3 runs 13 residues. The J segment lost 3 bases and the V segment lost 5 bases, leaving 4 bases of the junction unmatched. This CDR3 is CASSGGGSYEQYF. CDR3 nucleotide sequence: TGTGCCAGCAGCGGAGGCGGGAGCTACGAGCAGTACTTC.

This chain connects TRBV6-5 to TRBJ2-5; D call uncertain. This CDR3 is built from 12 residues. Per the germline V gene, CDR1 is MNHEY and CDR2 is SVGAGI. V lost 2 bases to trimming and J lost 6 bases, with 7 bases between them. In nucleotides, the CDR3 is TGTGCCAGCAGTTACGTAGGAAAGACCCAGTACTTC. Its translation is CASSYVGKTQYF.

This clonotype was picked up many times. The rearrangement uses TRBV28 and TRBJ2-7, with 8 bases identical to TRBD2. V gave up 6 bases and J gave up 1 base; unmatched junction bases: 5. Germline V lookup: CDR1 MDHEN, CDR2 SYDVKM. CDR3 length equals 14 residues. CDR3 region: CASRPSGQSYEQYF. The CDR3, as DNA: TGTGCCAGCAGACCTAGCGGGCAGTCCTACGAGCAGTACTTC.

This clonotype was recorded at least ten times. The chain employs TRBV7-2 and TRBJ1-5, with TRBD1 identical over 8 bases. CDR1 is SGHTA, CDR2 FQGNSA, per germline. The J segment lost 7 bases and the V segment lost 5 bases, leaving 7 bases of the junction unmatched. This CDR3 contains 14 residues. The CDR3 coding sequence is TGTGCCAGCAGCCAACGGACAGGGAGGCAGCCCCAGCATTTT. It codes for CASSQRTGRQPQHF.

This clonotype was picked up many times. The chain has TRBV7-2 and TRBJ2-7; 8 nucleotides line up with TRBD1. This CDR3 region has 15 residues. With V trimmed by 5 bases and J by 0 bases, 6 bases remained unmatched. Germline values: CDR1 SGHTA, CDR2 FQGNSA. CDR3 sequence: CASSRTGQSSYEQYF. In nucleotides, the CDR3 is TGTGCCAGCAGCCGGACAGGGCAGAGCTCCTACGAGCAGTACTTC.

CDR3 nucleotide sequence: TGTGCCAGCACCATGCGGGGTTACACTGAAGCTTTCTTT. It codes for CASTMRGYTEAFF. The V call is TRBV7-9, the J call TRBJ1-1; D call uncertain. Germline V lookup: CDR1 SEHNR, CDR2 FQNEAQ (reference sequence). This CDR3 contains 13 residues. Deletions cut 7 bases from V and 3 bases from J, with 12 bases between.

There are a few counts of this clonotype. This sequence joins TRBV5-1 and TRBJ1-6; D remains ambiguous. The V end was cut by 0 bases, the J end by 0 bases, with 7 bases between. Germline V gene data show CDR1 as SGHRS and CDR2 as YFSETQ. The CDR3 consists of 16 residues. The CDR3 loop reads CASSLDPSSYNSPLHF. The CDR3 coding sequence is TGCGCCAGCAGCTTGGACCCGAGCTCCTATAATTCACCCCTCCACTTT.

This clonotype was found many times. This chain joins TRBV20-1 and TRBJ2-1; 7 bases map to TRBD1. CDR1 and CDR2 (germline): DFQATT, SNEGSKA (reference sequence). J gave up 2 bases and V 5 bases, and 6 bases lay outside the gene matches. The CDR3 is 14 residues long. Written as DNA, the CDR3 is TGCAGTGCTCCTAAGGGACAGCCCTACAATGAGCAGTTCTTC. Protein product: CSAPKGQPYNEQFF.

At least ten counts were recorded for this clonotype. The genes are TRBV29-1 and TRBJ2-5; D gene uncertain. Germline-derived CDR1 and CDR2 are SQVTM and ANQGSEA. The germline V and J ends were trimmed by 6 bases and 2 bases, with 10 bases remaining between them. This CDR3 comprises 12 residues. Here the CDR3 reads CSVARFQETQYF. The CDR3 region has the DNA TGCAGCGTAGCTCGGTTTCAAGAGACCCAGTACTTC.

Turning to this clonotype: One junction end disagrees with the germline gene, perhaps due to a read error. The genes are TRBV7-7 and TRBJ2-1; 7 bases line up with TRBD2. CDR1 SSHAT and CDR2 FNYEAQ come from the germline V gene (reference sequence). This CDR3 comprises 14 residues. The CDR3 sequence is CASSLAGRRNEQFF. The CDR3 DNA reads TGTGCTAGCAGCTTAGCGGGCAGGAGGAATGAGCAGTTCTTC.

This clonotype was recorded many times. This chain joins TRBV11-2 and TRBJ2-2; 11 bases line up with TRBD2. J lost 5 bases, V lost 2 bases, and 10 bases had no gene match. The CDR3 covers 18 residues. The germline gives CDR1 SGHAT, CDR2 FQNNGV. CDR3 sequence reads: CASSLQTSGVRGTGELFF. The CDR3 DNA reads TGTGCCAGCAGCTTACAGACTAGCGGGGTCCGGGGTACCGGGGAGCTGTTTTTT. Drawing the rest from reference TRBV11-2 and TRBJ2-2, the complete variable domain is EAGVAQSPRYKIIEKRQSVAFWCNPISGHATLYWYQQILGQGPKLLIQFQNNGVVDDSQLPKDRFSAERLKGVDSTLKIQPAKLEDSAVYLCASSLQTSGVRGTGELFFGEGSRLTVL.

This clonotype has ten or more counts. The chain uses TRBV7-2 and TRBJ2-5, with 9 nucleotides matching TRBD2. This CDR3 comprises 15 residues. V gave up 2 bases and J gave up 4 bases; unmatched junction bases: 5. Germline CDR1 and CDR2: SGHTA and FQGNSA. As DNA, the CDR3 is TGTGCCAGCAGCTTAATCGTTAGCGGGAGAGAGACCCAGTACTTC. It yields the protein CASSLIVSGRETQYF.